This is a list of T cell receptor beta chains from one sample in a study of cytomegalovirus exposure and HLA in healthy donors. The table came from immunoSEQ multiplex PCR; TCRdb's copy has only in-frame clones and leaves some out. The table shows over 150,000 clones, with 68% occurring only once. Material for sequencing was PBMCs. These receptors were collected from a woman between 40 and 55 years old in good health and CMV-seropositive. Each CDR3 is given with its conserved first and last residue.

CDR3 protein: CASSSGSAGDTQYF
V gene: TRBV6-5
J gene: TRBJ2-3
CDR3 length: 14

CDR3 protein: CASSHTGRPQTGELFF
V gene: TRBV4-3
J gene: TRBJ2-2
CDR3 length: 16

CDR3 protein: CASSLQGADEAFF
V gene: TRBV5-6
J gene: TRBJ1-1
CDR3 length: 13

CDR3 protein: CASSAMSAKNIQYF
V gene: TRBV19
J gene: TRBJ2-4
CDR3 length: 14

CDR3 protein: CASSRTGGHEKLFF
V gene: TRBV4-3
J gene: TRBJ1-4
CDR3 length: 14

CDR3 protein: CASSQDAGASYNEQFF
V gene: TRBV4-1
J gene: TRBJ2-1
CDR3 length: 16

CDR3 protein: CASSDGLLNSPLHF
V gene: TRBV2
J gene: TRBJ1-6
CDR3 length: 14

CDR3 protein: CASSMINRGNYGYTF
V gene: TRBV19
J gene: TRBJ1-2
CDR3 length: 15

CDR3 protein: CASSFKTGHYNSPLHF
V gene: TRBV7-9
J gene: TRBJ1-6
CDR3 length: 16

CDR3 protein: CASSLQGPGTEAFF
V gene: TRBV5-1
J gene: TRBJ1-1
CDR3 length: 14

CDR3 protein: CASSDTGEQPQHF
V gene: TRBV4-2
J gene: TRBJ1-5
CDR3 length: 13

CDR3 protein: CASSLDPGGAETQYF
V gene: TRBV7-6
J gene: TRBJ2-5
CDR3 length: 15

CDR3 protein: CASSLKLVSELYEQYF
V gene: TRBV27
J gene: TRBJ2-7
CDR3 length: 16

CDR3 protein: CATISGLHNEQFF
V gene: TRBV6-5
J gene: TRBJ2-1
CDR3 length: 13

CDR3 protein: CASSSGVAGGSEQYF
V gene: TRBV28
J gene: TRBJ2-7
CDR3 length: 15

CDR3 protein: CASSVGGGTEQYF
V gene: TRBV9
J gene: TRBJ2-7
CDR3 length: 13

CDR3 protein: CASSRTGVKSGNTIYF
V gene: TRBV5-4
J gene: TRBJ1-3
CDR3 length: 16

CDR3 protein: CASSLDRAGGETQYF
V gene: TRBV11-2
J gene: TRBJ2-5
CDR3 length: 15

CDR3 protein: CASRDRGPNQPQNF
V gene: TRBV6-5
J gene: TRBJ1-5
CDR3 length: 14

CDR3 protein: CASSQDRGLAGGSSYNEQFF
V gene: TRBV4-2
J gene: TRBJ2-1
CDR3 length: 20

CDR3 protein: CASSLGTSASTDTQYF
V gene: TRBV4-2
J gene: TRBJ2-3
CDR3 length: 16

CDR3 protein: CASRPEVVGNYEQYF
V gene: TRBV6-5
J gene: TRBJ2-7
CDR3 length: 15

CDR3 protein: CATSTHRGNTGELFF
V gene: TRBV15
J gene: TRBJ2-2
CDR3 length: 15

CDR3 protein: CASSPEEGDYGYTF
V gene: TRBV18
J gene: TRBJ1-2
CDR3 length: 14

CDR3 protein: CASSLGGPGGPYNEQFF
V gene: TRBV5-4
J gene: TRBJ2-1
CDR3 length: 17

CDR3 protein: CASSLADRASGGYTF
V gene: TRBV7-2
J gene: TRBJ1-2
CDR3 length: 15

CDR3 protein: CASLAERSYNEQFF
V gene: TRBV6-6
J gene: TRBJ2-1
CDR3 length: 14

CDR3 protein: CASSSRVTGNTEAFF
V gene: TRBV5-4
J gene: TRBJ1-1
CDR3 length: 15

CDR3 protein: CASSHPTVPRGYTF
V gene: TRBV4-1
J gene: TRBJ1-2
CDR3 length: 14

CDR3 protein: CASSQYRTYSGNTIYF
V gene: TRBV4-3
J gene: TRBJ1-3
CDR3 length: 16

CDR3 protein: CASSLNRDSGYTF
V gene: TRBV27
J gene: TRBJ1-2
CDR3 length: 13

CDR3 protein: CASSLPPGTVVSFTEAFF
V gene: TRBV28
J gene: TRBJ1-1
CDR3 length: 18

CDR3 protein: CASSLGPHTDTQYF
V gene: TRBV14
J gene: TRBJ2-3
CDR3 length: 14

CDR3 protein: CASSQTLLAAQNTGELFF
V gene: TRBV4-3
J gene: TRBJ2-2
CDR3 length: 18